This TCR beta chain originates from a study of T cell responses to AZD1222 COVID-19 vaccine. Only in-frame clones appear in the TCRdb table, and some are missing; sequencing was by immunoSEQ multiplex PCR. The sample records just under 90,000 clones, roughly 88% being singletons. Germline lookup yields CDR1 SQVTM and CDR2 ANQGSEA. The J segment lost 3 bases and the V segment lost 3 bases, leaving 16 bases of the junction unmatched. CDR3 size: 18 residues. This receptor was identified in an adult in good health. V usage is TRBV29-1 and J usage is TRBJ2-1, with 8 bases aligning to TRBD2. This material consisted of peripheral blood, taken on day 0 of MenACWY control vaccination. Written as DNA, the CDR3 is TGCAGCGTTGAGGGTTGGGGCCCCGAGACTAGCGACTACAATGAGCAGTTCTTC. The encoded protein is CSVEGWGPETSDYNEQFF.